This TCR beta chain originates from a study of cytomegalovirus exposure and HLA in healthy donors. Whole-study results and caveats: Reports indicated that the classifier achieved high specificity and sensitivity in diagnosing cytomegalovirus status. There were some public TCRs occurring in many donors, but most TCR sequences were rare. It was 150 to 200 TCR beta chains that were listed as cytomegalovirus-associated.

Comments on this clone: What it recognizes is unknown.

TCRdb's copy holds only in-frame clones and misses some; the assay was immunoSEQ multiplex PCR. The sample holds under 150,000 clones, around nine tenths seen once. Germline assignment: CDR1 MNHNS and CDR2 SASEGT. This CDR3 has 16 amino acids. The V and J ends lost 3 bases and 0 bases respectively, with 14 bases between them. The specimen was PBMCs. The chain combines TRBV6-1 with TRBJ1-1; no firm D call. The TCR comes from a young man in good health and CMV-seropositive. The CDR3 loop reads CASSDPPGSMNTEAFF. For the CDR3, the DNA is TGTGCCAGCAGTGACCCCCCGGGTTCCATGAACACTGAAGCTTTCTTT.